What follows are 28 T cell receptor beta chains derived from one specimen sequenced in a study of cytomegalovirus exposure and HLA in healthy donors. TCRdb keeps only in-frame clones here, not all; method: immunoSEQ multiplex PCR. The sample holds around 240,000 clones, 85% to 90% seen once. Sequencing was performed on PBMCs. The receptor source for this set is a woman aged 18-29 years in good health and CMV-seronegative.

This clone was recorded once. The rearrangement links TRBV6-4 to TRBJ2-3; the match to TRBD2 covers 10 bases. This CDR3 comprises 17 residues. The germline V gene encodes CDR1 MRHNA and CDR2 SNTAGT. V gave up 2 bases and J gave up 4 bases; unmatched junction bases: 9. The CDR3 protein is CASSDQNSGGWSDTQYF. For the CDR3, the DNA is TGTGCCAGCAGTGACCAAAATAGCGGGGGGTGGTCAGATACGCAGTATTTT.

This sequence joins TRBV6-5 and TRBJ1-2; no firm D call. The germline gives CDR1 MNHEY, CDR2 SVGAGI. This CDR3 is built from 15 residues. The ends were cut back, 1 base at V and 2 bases at J, with 11 bases in the middle. Here the CDR3 DNA reads TGTGCCAGCAGTTACTTTGAGGGTGTCAACTATGGCTACACCTTC. Protein: CASSYFEGVNYGYTF.

CDR3 region: CAWSVSVSGYEQYF. CDR3 DNA sequence: TGTGCCTGGAGTGTCTCGGTGTCGGGGTACGAGCAGTACTTC. The rearrangement links TRBV30 to TRBJ2-7; D possibly corresponds to TRBD2 (5 bases). The CDR3 has 14 amino acids. Looked up from germline, CDR1 is GTSNPN and CDR2 is SVGIG (reference sequence). Trimming pared 0 bases from V and 4 bases from J, leaving 13 bases between.

The V and J genes are TRBV11-2 and TRBJ1-2; a weak D match, TRBD1 (5 bases). The CDR3 runs 15 residues. Per the germline V gene, CDR1 is SGHAT and CDR2 is FQNNGV. Trimming removed 0 bases at V and 2 bases at J, with 10 bases between. CDR3 nucleotide sequence: TGTGCCAGCAGCTTAGATCCCGACAGAAACTATGGCTACACCTTC. It encodes CASSLDPDRNYGYTF.

The rearrangement joins TRBV4-1 to TRBJ2-1, with 10 bases fitting TRBD1. Trimming at V came to 1 base and at J to 6 bases, leaving 6 bases not matched to a gene. This CDR3 comprises 16 residues. Germline V gene lookup returns CDR1 MGHRA and CDR2 YSYEKL. The CDR3: CASSQVPGQGINEQFF. The DNA for the CDR3 is TGCGCCAGCAGCCAAGTGCCGGGACAGGGGATCAATGAGCAGTTCTTC.

This chain links TRBV25-1 with TRBJ1-6, with D possibly matching TRBD1 (6 bases). The CDR3 extends over 17 amino acids. V was shortened by 3 bases and J by 5 bases, with 17 bases between the two germline ends. In germline, CDR1 is MGHDK, CDR2 SYGVNS. The CDR3 spells CASSETQGIPNNSPLHF. The CDR3 region has the DNA TGTGCCAGCAGTGAGACCCAGGGGATCCCTAATAATTCACCCCTCCACTTT.

The gene calls are TRBV27 and TRBJ1-2; 8 positions agree with TRBD1. CDR1 is MNHEY, CDR2 SMNVEV, per germline (reference sequence). This CDR3 has 14 residues. The V and J ends lost 5 bases and 8 bases, in that order; junction bases with no gene match: 10. The CDR3, as DNA: TGTGCCAGCAGTACAACAGGGGGAGCTGTCGGCTACACCTTC. Protein: CASSTTGGAVGYTF.

The chain has TRBV28 and TRBJ1-5; TRBD1 agrees at 7 bases. The CDR3 has 15 amino acids. Per germline, CDR1 MDHEN and CDR2 SYDVKM. Germline trimming cut 7 bases from V and 3 bases from J; bases unmatched to any gene: 9. In DNA, the CDR3 is TGTGCCAGCAATGAGGCAGGGGGTCTCAATCAGCCCCAGCATTTT. Translated: CASNEAGGLNQPQHF.

This chain connects TRBV27 to TRBJ1-6; the match to TRBD1 covers 9 bases. Germline-derived CDR1 and CDR2 are MNHEY and SMNVEV (reference sequence). Losses at the gene ends were 5 bases for V and 4 bases for J; bases not matched to a gene: 9. This CDR3 spans 17 amino acids. DNA of the CDR3: TGTGCCAGCAGTCGTATGTCGGGGACAGGGTATAATTCACCCCTCCACTTT. Protein: CASSRMSGTGYNSPLHF.

The chain recombines TRBV21-1 with TRBJ1-2; the table's D call of TRBD1 was not tested on the DNA. TRBV21-1 is shown as a pseudogene. This CDR3 spans 16 amino acids. The CDR3 nucleotides read TGTGCCAGCAGCTCCCGGTCTAAGGGGCGGCACTATGGCTACACCTTC. It translates to CASSSRSKGRHYGYTF.

The chain joins TRBV10-3 to TRBJ2-3, with D possibly TRBD2 on 6 matching bases. V dropped 2 bases and J dropped 11 bases, with 14 bases sitting between them. The CDR3 has 13 amino acids. CDR1 ENHRY and CDR2 SYGVKD come from the germline V gene. DNA of the CDR3: TGTGCCATCAGTGAGGAAGTGAGGGAGGTGCAGTATTTT. Protein sequence: CAISEEVREVQYF.

The J gene is TRBJ1-2, the V gene TRBV19; 9 positions match TRBD1. CDR3 size: 13 residues. V shed 5 bases and J 7 bases; nucleotides not matched to a gene: 5. The germline gives CDR1 LNHDA, CDR2 SQIVND (reference sequence). DNA for the CDR3: TGTGCCAGTAGTCATGGACAGGGGTTTGGCTACACCTTC. Translating gives CASSHGQGFGYTF.

The rearrangement uses TRBV28 and TRBJ1-6; 9 positions match TRBD1. The CDR3 totals 15 residues. Trimming removed 6 bases from V and 9 bases from J; junction bases left unmatched: 9. Looked up from germline, CDR1 is MDHEN and CDR2 is SYDVKM. DNA for the CDR3: TGTGCCAGCAGGAGGGGGGGACAGGGATTTTCACCCCTCCACTTT. This sequence encodes CASRRGGQGFSPLHF.

The chain recombines TRBV7-9 with TRBJ1-2, with D perhaps TRBD1 (6 bases). CDR1 and CDR2 from the germline V gene are SEHNR and FQNEAQ (reference sequence). This CDR3 region has 16 residues. Trimming cost V 0 bases and J 5 bases, with 16 bases left between them. CDR3 coding DNA: TGTGCCAGCAGCTTAGCAGACAGGCCTACTGGTTATGGCTACACCTTC. Translating gives CASSLADRPTGYGYTF.

This clone was detected only once. The chain uses TRBV5-6 and TRBJ1-1; D unclear. V was pared by 6 bases and J by 0 bases, with 12 bases between. This CDR3 has 14 residues. The germline CDR1 and CDR2 sequences are SGHDT and YYEEEE. The CDR3 sequence is CASNRPGVNTEAFF. The DNA for the CDR3 is TGTGCCAGCAACCGACCAGGTGTGAACACTGAAGCTTTCTTT.

The gene calls are TRBV9 and TRBJ2-5, with 7 bases identical to TRBD1. CDR1 is SGDLS, CDR2 YYNGEE, per germline. V gave up 4 bases and J gave up 5 bases; unmatched junction bases: 11. This CDR3 contains 15 residues. CDR3 in amino acids: CASSQGGAVSETQYF. Here the CDR3 DNA reads TGTGCCAGCAGCCAAGGGGGCGCGGTGAGTGAGACCCAGTACTTC.

The chain combines TRBV5-1 with TRBJ1-2; possibly TRBD1 for D (6 bases). This CDR3 is 13 amino acids long. V lost 5 bases and J 2 bases, leaving 10 bases between the germline ends. The germline V gene encodes CDR1 SGHRS and CDR2 YFSETQ. In nucleotides, the CDR3 is TGCGCCAGCAGTCCGGACAGAAACTATGGCTACACCTTC. Its translation: CASSPDRNYGYTF.

The V and J genes are TRBV6-1 and TRBJ1-5; the D gene is possibly TRBD1 (6 bases). Germline V gene sequence: CDR1 MNHNS, CDR2 SASEGT. V lost 5 bases to trimming and J lost 5 bases, with 10 bases between them. The CDR3 contains 13 residues. This CDR3 is CASSTGFDQPQHF. The CDR3 nucleotides read TGTGCCAGCAGTACAGGGTTTGATCAGCCCCAGCATTTT.

This clone showed up just once. The genes are TRBV28 and TRBJ2-2; D is uncertain. Germline CDR1 is MDHEN and CDR2 is SYDVKM. V lost 1 base, J lost 9 bases, and 15 bases lay in between. The CDR3 spans 15 residues. The CDR3 is CASSLFGEVFRELFF. The CDR3 nucleotides read TGTGCCAGCAGTTTATTTGGAGAGGTTTTCAGGGAGCTGTTTTTT.

The chain joins TRBV5-4 to TRBJ1-4; tentative D call: TRBD1 (6 bases). V was cut by 3 bases and J by 7 bases, with 13 bases left in between. Germline CDR1 SGHNT, CDR2 YYREEE (reference sequence). CDR3 length equals 14 residues. CDR3 loop: CASSSQGGSEKLFF. In DNA, the CDR3 is TGTGCCAGCAGCTCACAGGGCGGATCTGAAAAACTGTTTTTT. Using reference TRBV5-4 and TRBJ1-4 for the parts outside the CDR3, the full variable domain is ETGVTQSPTHLIKTRGQQVTLRCSSQSGHNTVSWYQQALGQGPQFIFQYYREEENGRGNFPPRFSGLQFPNYSSELNVNALELDDSALYLCASSSQGGSEKLFFGSGTQLSVL.

The rearrangement links TRBV5-1 to TRBJ1-5; D is undetermined. This CDR3 spans 13 amino acids. Trimming removed 0 bases from V and 5 bases from J, with 6 bases in between. Germline lookup yields CDR1 SGHRS and CDR2 YFSETQ. The CDR3: CASSLVGDQPQHF. CDR3 DNA sequence: TGCGCCAGCAGCTTGGTGGGCGATCAGCCCCAGCATTTT.

This clone was seen more than once but under ten times. The chain joins TRBV11-2 to TRBJ1-2; 12 bases map to TRBD1. The CDR3 is 15 amino acids. CDR1 is SGHAT, CDR2 FQNNGV, per germline. The V gene end was trimmed by 1 base and the J gene end by 7 bases; junction bases not matched to a gene: 4. Here the CDR3 reads CASSLAGQGAFGYTF. The CDR3 DNA follows: TGTGCCAGCAGCTTAGCGGGACAGGGGGCTTTTGGCTACACCTTC.

The chain carries TRBV15 and TRBJ1-1, with TRBD1 matching 9 bases. J lost 1 base, V lost 3 bases, and 6 bases had no gene match. Per germline, CDR1 LNHNV and CDR2 YYDKDF (reference sequence). The CDR3 has 16 amino acids. CDR3 sequence (DNA): TGTGCCACCAGCAGTGGACAGGGGCGAGGGAACACTGAAGCTTTCTTT. It yields the protein CATSSGQGRGNTEAFF. Complete variable domain (other parts from reference TRBV15 and TRBJ1-1): DAMVIQNPRYQVTQFGKPVTLSCSQTLNHNVMYWYQQKSSQAPKLLFHYYDKDFNNEADTPDNFQSRRPNTSFCFLDIRSPGLGDTAMYLCATSSGQGRGNTEAFFGQGTRLTVV.

The chain has TRBV10-3 and TRBJ2-5; D perhaps matches TRBD2 (6 bases). In germline, CDR1 is ENHRY, CDR2 SYGVKD. The length of the CDR3 is 15 residues. Between the trimmed V and J ends, which lost 4 bases and 5 bases, there was a span of 17 bases. As DNA, the CDR3 is TGTGCCATCAGTGCGCCAGATAGCGGACGGGAGACCCAGTACTTC. It codes for CAISAPDSGRETQYF.

This sequence joins TRBV6-6 and TRBJ2-7, with 7 bases that match TRBD1. V lost 5 bases to trimming and J lost 2 bases; unmatched junction nucleotides: 6. The CDR3 spans 14 residues. CDR1 is MNHNY and CDR2 is SVGAGI in the germline V gene (reference sequence). CDR3 protein: CASSTRTGTYEQYF. The CDR3 region has the DNA TGTGCCAGCAGTACCCGGACAGGAACCTACGAGCAGTACTTC.

This clone was recorded once. This rearrangement joins TRBV4-1 to TRBJ2-1; D uncertain. V lost 0 bases and J 12 bases, leaving 9 bases between the germline ends. The CDR3 loop spans 12 amino acids. Germline V gene lookup returns CDR1 MGHRA and CDR2 YSYEKL. The chain's CDR3 is CASSQDEELQFF. The CDR3, as DNA: TGCGCCAGCAGCCAAGATGAAGAGCTGCAGTTCTTC.

As DNA, the CDR3 is TGTGCCAGCAGCTTACGCGCGGGACAGGGCGACTATGGCTACACCTTC. Encoded protein: CASSLRAGQGDYGYTF. This chain joins TRBV7-2 and TRBJ1-2, with 9 bases identical to TRBD1. CDR1 and CDR2 from the germline V gene are SGHTA and FQGNSA. The CDR3 spans 16 residues. The V segment lost 2 bases and the J segment 3 bases; nucleotides outside the gene matches: 7. Full variable domain (rest looked up from reference TRBV7-2 and TRBJ1-2): GAGVSQSPSNKVTEKGKDVELRCDPISGHTALYWYRQSLGQGLEFLIYFQGNSAPDKSGLPSDRFSAERTGGSVSTLTIQRTQQEDSAVYLCASSLRAGQGDYGYTFGSGTRLTVV.

This chain connects TRBV11-3 to TRBJ2-1; 8 positions match TRBD2. The germline CDR1 and CDR2 sequences are SGHNT and YENEEA. Trimming removed 0 bases from V and 5 bases from J; junction bases left unmatched: 6. There are 16 residues in the CDR3. For the CDR3, the DNA is TGTGCCAGCAGCTTAGAGGCGGGGGGCCTGAACAATGAGCAGTTCTTC. Amino acids: CASSLEAGGLNNEQFF.